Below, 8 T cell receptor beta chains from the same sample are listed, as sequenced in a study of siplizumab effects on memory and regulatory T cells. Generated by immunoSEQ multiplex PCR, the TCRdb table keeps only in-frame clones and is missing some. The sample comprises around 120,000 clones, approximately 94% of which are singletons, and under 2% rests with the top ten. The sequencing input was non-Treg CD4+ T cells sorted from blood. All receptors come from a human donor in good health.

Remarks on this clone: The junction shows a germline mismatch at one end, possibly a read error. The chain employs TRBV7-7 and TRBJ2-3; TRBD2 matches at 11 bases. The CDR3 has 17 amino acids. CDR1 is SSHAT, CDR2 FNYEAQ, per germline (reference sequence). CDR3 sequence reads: CASSLFPSGRSADTQYF. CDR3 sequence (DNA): TGTGCTAGCAGCTTATTCCCTAGCGGGAGGTCGGCAGATACGCAGTATTTT. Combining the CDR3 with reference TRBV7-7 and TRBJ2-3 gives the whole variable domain GAGVSQSPRYKVTKRGQDVTLRCDPISSHATLYWYQQALGQGPEFLTYFNYEAQPDKSGLPSDRFSAERPEGSISTLTIQRTEQRDSAMYRCASSLFPSGRSADTQYFGPGTRLTVL.

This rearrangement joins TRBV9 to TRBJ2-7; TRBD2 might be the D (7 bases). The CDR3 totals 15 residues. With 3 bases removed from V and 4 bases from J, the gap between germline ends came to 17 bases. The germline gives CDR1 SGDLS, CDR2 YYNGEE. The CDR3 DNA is TGTGCCAGCAGCGCGAGGGGGGGCGCATTGTACGAGCAGTACTTC. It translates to CASSARGGALYEQYF.

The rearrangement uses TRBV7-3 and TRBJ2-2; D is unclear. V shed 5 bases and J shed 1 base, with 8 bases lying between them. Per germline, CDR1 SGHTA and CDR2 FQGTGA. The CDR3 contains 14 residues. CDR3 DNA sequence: TGTGCCAGCAGCCCCGATCTGAACACCGGGGAGCTGTTTTTT. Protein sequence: CASSPDLNTGELFF.

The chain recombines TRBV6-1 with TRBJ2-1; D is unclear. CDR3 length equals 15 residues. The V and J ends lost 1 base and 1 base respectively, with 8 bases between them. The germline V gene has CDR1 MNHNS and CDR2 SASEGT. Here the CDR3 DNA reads TGTGCCAGCAGTGAAGGGGCAGCGTCCTACAATGAGCAGTTCTTC. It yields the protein CASSEGAASYNEQFF.

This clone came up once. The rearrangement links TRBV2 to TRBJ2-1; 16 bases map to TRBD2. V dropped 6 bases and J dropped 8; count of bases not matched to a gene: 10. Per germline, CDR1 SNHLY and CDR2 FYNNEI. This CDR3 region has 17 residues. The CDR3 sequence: CASRAGTSGRAMDEQFF. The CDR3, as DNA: TGTGCCAGCAGGGCCGGGACTAGCGGGAGGGCGATGGATGAGCAGTTCTTC.

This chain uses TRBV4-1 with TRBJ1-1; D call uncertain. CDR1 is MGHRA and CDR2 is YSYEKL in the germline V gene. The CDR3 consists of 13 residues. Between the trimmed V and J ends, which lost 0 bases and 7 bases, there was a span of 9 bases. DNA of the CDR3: TGCGCCAGCAGCCAAGAAACGCAGGTTGAAGCTTTCTTT. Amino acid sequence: CASSQETQVEAFF.

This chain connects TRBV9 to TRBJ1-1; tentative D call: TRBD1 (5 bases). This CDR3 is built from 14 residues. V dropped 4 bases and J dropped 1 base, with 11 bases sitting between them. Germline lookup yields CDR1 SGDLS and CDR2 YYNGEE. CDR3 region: CASSSTGTNTEAFF. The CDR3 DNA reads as TGTGCCAGCAGCTCAACCGGGACGAACACTGAAGCTTTCTTT.

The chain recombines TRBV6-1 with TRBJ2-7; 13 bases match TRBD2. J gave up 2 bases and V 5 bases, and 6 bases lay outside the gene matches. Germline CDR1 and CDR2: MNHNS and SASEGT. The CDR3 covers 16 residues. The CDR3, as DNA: TGTGCCAGCAGTAAAGTCGGGACTAGCGGGGCCTACGAGCAGTACTTC. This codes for CASSKVGTSGAYEQYF.